The 26 T cell receptor beta chains below were found in one sample sequenced in a study of T cells in women clearing cervical HPV infection. Some clones are missing from TCRdb's copy, which holds only in-frame ones; the method was immunoSEQ multiplex PCR. This table holds some 30,000 clones. Sample: blood buffy coat. The receptors shown here come from a woman aged 18 to 75 with a cervical HPV16 infection that either progressed to CIN3+ or cleared (not recorded which).

A remark on this clone: The read falls 3 residues short of the CDR3 end, and the missing part is taken from the germline J gene. The chain carries TRBV20-1 and TRBJ2-7; TRBD2 aligns across 11 bases. Germline CDR1 and CDR2: DFQATT and SNEGSKA (reference sequence). This CDR3 region has 13 residues. The J segment lost 4 bases and the V segment lost 6 bases, leaving 5 bases of the junction unmatched. The DNA read from the CDR3 is TGCAGTGCCATGACTAGCGGGGAGTACGAG. Translating it yields CSAMTSGEYE. Given in full, the CDR3 is CSAMTSGEYEQYF.

As concerns this clone: The sequenced fragment ends 3 residues before the CDR3 boundary, so the rest is inferred from the germline J gene. The J gene is TRBJ2-1, the V gene TRBV20-1, with D hard to call. This CDR3 contains 12 residues. Germline CDR1 DFQATT, CDR2 SNEGSKA (reference sequence). Trimming took off 3 bases at V and 2 bases at J, with 5 bases between the two ends. This CDR3 is CSASSPYNEQFF. CDR3 DNA, as far as it was read: TGCAGTGCTAGCTCCCCCTACAATGAG.

Turning to this clone: The read is 3 residues too short to cover the CDR3 end, so that end is filled in from the germline J gene. The genes are TRBV27 and TRBJ1-4; 9 bases map to TRBD1. This CDR3 has 15 amino acids. Germline loops: CDR1 MNHEY, CDR2 SMNVEV (reference sequence). J was trimmed by 6 bases and V by 7 bases; bases with no gene match: 9. CDR3 loop: CASKEDRDRDEKLFF. The DNA read from the CDR3 is TGTGCCAGCAAGGAGGACCGGGACAGGGATGAAAAA.

To note about this clone: With the read ending 3 residues before the CDR3 end, the germline J gene is used to fill in that end. The chain employs TRBV5-1 and TRBJ2-7, with 9 nucleotides matching TRBD2. The CDR3 totals 13 residues. V lost 5 bases and J lost 5; bases outside the gene matches: 5. Germline-derived CDR1 and CDR2 are SGHRS and YFSETQ. Partial CDR3 DNA: TGCGCCAGCAGAAGGACTAGCGACCACGAG. It codes for CASRRTSDHE. The complete CDR3 sequence is CASRRTSDHEQYF.

About this clone itself: Read sequence stops 3 residues before the CDR3 end, and the germline J gene provides the missing end. This rearrangement joins TRBV5-1 to TRBJ2-3, with a possible D match to TRBD2 (6 bases). V lost 4 bases and J lost 2, with 17 bases in between. The CDR3 extends over 16 amino acids. Looked up from germline, CDR1 is SGHRS and CDR2 is YFSETQ. The CDR3 bases that were read are TGCGCCAGCAGCCGAGGCGGGATTTTGACCACAGATACG. It yields the protein CASSRGGILTTDT. The entire CDR3 reads CASSRGGILTTDTQYF. Filled out from reference TRBV5-1 and TRBJ2-3, the complete variable domain reads KAGVTQTPRYLIKTRGQQVTLSCSPISGHRSVSWYQQTPGQGLQFLFEYFSETQRNKGNFPGRFSGRQFSNSRSEMNVSTLELGDSALYLCASSRGGILTTDTQYFGPGTRLTVL.

Comments on this clone: Read sequence stops 3 residues before the CDR3 end, and the germline J gene provides the missing end. V is TRBV5-1 and J is TRBJ2-3; 16 bases agree with TRBD2. This CDR3 has 18 residues. Germline-derived CDR1 and CDR2 are SGHRS and YFSETQ. CDR3: CASSSGLAGGPGQETQYF. The sequenced CDR3 bases are TGCGCCAGCAGCTCGGGACTAGCGGGAGGGCCTGGCCAAGAGACG.

As concerns this clone: The read ends 3 residues early relative to the CDR3; the germline J gene fills the gap. J is TRBJ2-2 and V is TRBV20-1; D is perhaps TRBD2 (5 bases). Germline-derived CDR1 and CDR2 are DFQATT and SNEGSKA (reference sequence). The CDR3 sequence is 14 residues long. V was cut by 6 bases and J by 0 bases, with 11 bases left in between. CDR3 amino acids: CSASGVANTGELFF. CDR3 bases read: TGCAGTGCGAGCGGCGTGGCGAACACCGGGGAG.

Partial CDR3 DNA: TGCAGTGCTGGCCCCGCGGGCAGAGACTCCTACGAG. Its protein product is CSAGPAGRDSYE. The full CDR3 sequence reads CSAGPAGRDSYEQYF. This chain connects TRBV20-1 to TRBJ2-7; D possibly corresponds to TRBD2 (5 bases). The DNA ends 3 residues before the CDR3 does, and the rest of the CDR3 is filled in from the germline J gene. Germline CDR1 reads DFQATT; CDR2 reads SNEGSKA (reference sequence). The CDR3 loop spans 15 amino acids. Trimming removed 5 bases from V and 0 bases from J, with 17 bases in between.

With regard to this clone: The observed sequence ends 3 residues before the CDR3 terminus, with the missing tail filled in from the germline J gene. V gene TRBV7-2 combines with J gene TRBJ2-3; TRBD2 is a possible D gene (5 bases). Germline values: CDR1 SGHTA, CDR2 FQGNSA. This CDR3 is 14 amino acids long. The sequenced part of the CDR3 DNA is TGTGCCAGCAGCACCCGAGAGGGTCCCGAGACG. Its protein product is CASSTREGPET. The entire CDR3 reads CASSTREGPETQYF.

In the case of this clone: The read ends 3 residues shy of where the CDR3 ends; the end is completed using the germline J gene. J is TRBJ1-2 and V is TRBV2; D call uncertain. This CDR3 is 16 amino acids long. From germline, CDR1 is SNHLY and CDR2 FYNNEI. V gave up 5 bases and J gave up 1 base, with 17 bases separating them. CDR3 bases read: TGTGCCAGCAGTTCGGATCGGACTGCCCGTAACTATGGC. Translation gives CASSSDRTARNYG. The entire CDR3 sequence reads CASSSDRTARNYGYTF. Combining the CDR3 with reference TRBV2 and TRBJ1-2 gives the whole variable domain EPEVTQTPSHQVTQMGQEVILRCVPISNHLYFYWYRQILGQKVEFLVSFYNNEISEKSEIFDDQFSVERPDGSNFTLKIRSTKLEDSAMYFCASSSDRTARNYGYTFGSGTRLTVV.

Details on this clone: The read ends 3 residues shy of where the CDR3 ends; the end is completed using the germline J gene. The rearrangement uses TRBV2 and TRBJ2-3; 13 positions agree with TRBD2. The CDR3 covers 16 residues. CDR1 and CDR2 from the germline V gene are SNHLY and FYNNEI. V lost 2 bases and J lost 4; bases outside the gene matches: 3. CDR3 bases read: TGTGCCAGCAGTGAAAAGGGACTAGCGGGATCAGATACG. It specifies CASSEKGLAGSDT. The entire CDR3 protein reads CASSEKGLAGSDTQYF.

With respect to this clone: The read ends 3 residues shy of where the CDR3 ends; the end is completed using the germline J gene. The V call is TRBV7-2, the J call TRBJ2-7, with no clear D. The CDR3 has 12 amino acids. V gave up 6 bases and J gave up 5 bases, with 11 bases separating them. Germline V lookup: CDR1 SGHTA, CDR2 FQGNSA. The CDR3 loop is CASRHTKHEQYF. The sequenced part of the CDR3 DNA is TGTGCCAGCAGGCACACCAAACACGAG.

For this clone: The CDR3 end is not reached by the read, which stops 3 residues before it; the germline J gene fills it in. J is TRBJ1-2 and V is TRBV19; the D is unclear. The CDR3 extends over 15 amino acids. Looked up from germline, CDR1 is LNHDA and CDR2 is SQIVND (reference sequence). The CDR3 here is CASSLLNSGSYDYTF. The DNA read from the CDR3 is TGTGCCAGTAGTCTCCTAAACTCAGGCTCCTACGAC. Full variable domain (rest looked up from reference TRBV19 and TRBJ1-2): DGGITQSPKYLFRKEGQNVTLSCEQNLNHDAMYWYRQDPGQGLRLIYYSQIVNDFQKGDIAEGYSVSREKKESFPLTVTSAQKNPTAFYLCASSLLNSGSYDYTFGSGTRLTVV.

On this clone: Sequencing ends 3 residues short of the CDR3 end; the germline J gene provides the rest. The rearrangement uses TRBV10-3 and TRBJ1-2; the D is unclear. This CDR3 spans 13 amino acids. V was shortened by 3 bases and J by 1 base, with 6 bases between the two germline ends. CDR1 and CDR2 from the germline V gene are ENHRY and SYGVKD. CDR3 DNA, as far as it was read: TGTGCCATCAGTGAAATAGATAACTATGGC. Translation: CAISEIDNYG. The whole CDR3 is CAISEIDNYGYTF.

Of note for this clone: The sequenced fragment ends 3 residues before the CDR3 boundary, so the rest is inferred from the germline J gene. This chain connects TRBV12-3 or TRBV12-4 to TRBJ2-2; weak D call: TRBD1 (5 bases). V was cut by 2 bases and J by 4 bases, with 8 bases left in between. This CDR3 spans 14 amino acids. Here the CDR3 reads CASSLPGLTGELFF. The part of the CDR3 DNA that was read is TGTGCCAGCAGTTTACCAGGGCTCACCGGGGAG.

As to this clone: The read is 3 residues too short to cover the CDR3 end, so that end is filled in from the germline J gene. The rearrangement uses TRBV30 and TRBJ2-3; 9 bases are shared with TRBD1. This CDR3 contains 15 residues. Germline CDR1 reads GTSNPN; CDR2 reads SVGIG (reference sequence). The CDR3 bases that were read are TGTGCCTGGAGAGAAAACAGGGGGCTGGGGCAGCCG. It is translated as CAWRENRGLGQP. From start to end, the CDR3 is CAWRENRGLGQPQYF.

In regard to this clone: Read coverage stops 3 residues before the CDR3 terminus; the germline J gene supplies the remainder. The V and J genes are TRBV7-9 and TRBJ2-1; 7 positions match TRBD2. The CDR3 totals 15 residues. Germline values: CDR1 SEHNR, CDR2 FQNEAQ (reference sequence). V lost 5 bases and J lost 5; bases outside the gene matches: 9. The CDR3 loop reads CASSPVWRENNEQFF. Partial CDR3 DNA: TGTGCCAGCAGCCCCGTCTGGCGGGAGAACAATGAG.

Notes on this clone: The read ends 3 residues shy of where the CDR3 ends; the end is completed using the germline J gene. This chain uses TRBV7-9 with TRBJ1-2, with 7 bases matching TRBD1. The V gene's germline CDR1 is SEHNR and CDR2 FQNEAQ (reference sequence). This CDR3 is built from 14 residues. The ends lost 5 bases at V and 4 bases at J; junction bases unmatched: 7. The CDR3 DNA, read in part, is TGTGCCAGCAGCCTAGGGGGCCGGAGCTATGGC. It encodes CASSLGGRSYG. The CDR3 in full is CASSLGGRSYGYTF.

In regard to this clone: The read falls 3 residues short of the CDR3 end, and the missing part is taken from the germline J gene. This sequence joins TRBV5-8 and TRBJ2-1; 7 bases match TRBD2. The germline CDR1 and CDR2 sequences are SGHTS and YDEGEE. This CDR3 comprises 15 residues. V gave up 0 bases and J gave up 4 bases; unmatched junction bases: 4. The DNA read from the CDR3 is TGTGCCAGCAGCTTGGGACTAGCAAAATACAATGAG. This gives the protein CASSLGLAKYNE. In full, the CDR3 is CASSLGLAKYNEQFF.

Regarding this clone: From the germline J gene comes the end of the CDR3, since the read stops 3 residues before it. This sequence joins TRBV6-1 and TRBJ2-4; the match to TRBD2 covers 7 bases. The CDR3 runs 17 residues. With 0 bases clipped from V and 1 base from J, the junction kept 6 bases outside the gene matches. Per the germline V gene, CDR1 is MNHNS and CDR2 is SASEGT. The CDR3 bases that were read are TGTGCCAGCAGTGAAGCGGGGGGGAGTCTGGCCAAAAACATT. This gives the protein CASSEAGGSLAKNI. The full CDR3 sequence reads CASSEAGGSLAKNIQYF.

On this clone: The read ends 3 residues early relative to the CDR3; the germline J gene fills the gap. V is TRBV28 and J is TRBJ2-7; 9 positions match TRBD1. V trimming: 6 bases; J trimming: 6 bases; junction bases outside the gene matches: 15. Germline CDR1 reads MDHEN; CDR2 reads SYDVKM. The CDR3 loop spans 16 amino acids. CDR3 DNA (partial): TGTGCCAGCAGGTGGTCCGAACAGGGGGCTGGGGCCGAG. It codes for CASRWSEQGAGAE. The entire CDR3 sequence reads CASRWSEQGAGAEQYF.

About this clone: The read gets to within 3 residues of the CDR3 end, and the germline J gene fills in the rest. The V and J genes are TRBV7-2 and TRBJ2-3; 13 bases are shared with TRBD2. CDR1 and CDR2 (germline): SGHTA, FQGNSA. This CDR3 has 15 amino acids. CDR3 in amino acids: CASSPGLAGRETQYF. The CDR3 DNA, read in part, is TGTGCCAGCAGTCCGGGACTAGCGGGGCGTGAGACG.

Concerning this clone: With the read ending 3 residues before the CDR3 end, the germline J gene is used to fill in that end. The chain uses TRBV6-1 and TRBJ1-6, with 7 bases that match TRBD1. Germline trimming cut 2 bases from V and 7 bases from J; bases unmatched to any gene: 5. The CDR3 loop spans 15 amino acids. From germline, CDR1 is MNHNS and CDR2 SASEGT. CDR3 DNA (partial): TGTGCCAGCAGTGAATTGCAGGGACAGAATTCACCC. Its translation: CASSELQGQNSP. The whole CDR3 protein is CASSELQGQNSPLHF.

As for this clone: The read comes to an end 3 residues before the CDR3 does, leaving the germline J gene to fill in the end. The chain joins TRBV7-9 to TRBJ2-5; D not resolved. Per the germline V gene, CDR1 is SEHNR and CDR2 is FQNEAQ (reference sequence). The CDR3 has 11 residues. Incomplete CDR3 DNA: TGTGCCAGCAGCGCATCAGATACC. It specifies CASSASDT. The entire CDR3 protein reads CASSASDTQYF. Combining the CDR3 with reference TRBV7-9 and TRBJ2-5 gives the whole variable domain DTGVSQNPRHKITKRGQNVTFRCDPISEHNRLYWYRQTLGQGPEFLTYFQNEAQLEKSRLLSDRFSAERPKGSFSTLEIQRTEQGDSAMYLCASSASDTQYFGPGTRLLVL.

Of note for this clone: Read coverage stops 3 residues before the CDR3 terminus; the germline J gene supplies the remainder. The chain carries TRBV27 and TRBJ2-7; a weak D match, TRBD1 (5 bases). The CDR3 loop spans 15 amino acids. Trimming removed 4 bases from V and 5 bases from J, with 18 bases in between. Germline CDR1 and CDR2: MNHEY and SMNVEV (reference sequence). The CDR3 bases that were read are TGTGCCAGCAGTTCAGCAGGGTGGTATCGGGACGAG. This translates into CASSSAGWYRDE. The whole CDR3 is CASSSAGWYRDEQYF.

Concerning this clone itself: The read finishes 3 residues shy of the CDR3 end, and the germline J gene is used to complete it. This chain links TRBV7-8 with TRBJ2-2; D might be TRBD1 (5 bases). In germline, CDR1 is SGHVS, CDR2 FQNEAQ. The CDR3 runs to 14 residues. The CDR3 reads CASSLRPGANVLFF. The part of the CDR3 DNA that was read is TGTGCCAGCAGCTTGAGGCCTGGGGCCAACGTG.